The next 10 T cell receptor beta chains were all read from a single sample in a study of T cells in Graves' hyperthyroidism and ophthalmopathy. RNA transcripts were the template for amplifying TCR beta CDR3 regions. A first-round RT-PCR of the TCR CDR3 used the HTBI primer set. Using its own MiXCR run on the multiplex PCR reads, TCRdb lists one record per CDR3 protein. The profile shows under 300,000 distinct CDR3 sequences, less than 15% of them singletons. Sequenced input: blood. The receptor source for this set is a woman in her thirties or forties with Graves' hyperthyroidism that later progressed to Graves' ophthalmopathy.

This clonotype was detected ten times or more. The V and J genes are TRBV28 and TRBJ2-2; TRBD1 or TRBD2 may be the D gene (7 bases each). The CDR3 runs to 16 residues. Trimming pared 9 bases from V and 1 base from J, leaving 18 bases between. Per germline, CDR1 MDHEN and CDR2 SYDVKM. The CDR3 reads CASERGGQRNTGELFF. CDR3 DNA sequence: TGTGCCAGTGAGAGGGGGGGACAGCGGAACACCGGGGAGCTGTTTTTT.

Details on this clonotype: At one boundary the junction diverges from the germline segment, which might be a read error. CDR3 DNA sequence: TGCAGCATTGACTCTGGGAGAGAGACCCAGTACTTC. Protein product: CSIDSGRETQYF. The chain joins TRBV29-1 to TRBJ2-5; the D gene is possibly TRBD2 (5 bases). This CDR3 has 12 residues. The germline gives CDR1 SQVTM, CDR2 ANQGSEA. The full variable domain, rest sourced from reference TRBV29-1 and TRBJ2-5, is SAVISQKPSRDICQRGTSLTIQCQVDSQVTMMFWYRQQPGQSLTLIATANQGSEATYESGFVIDKFPISRPNLTFSTLTVSNMSPEDSSIYLCSIDSGRETQYFGPGTRLLVL.

This clonotype was picked up many times. This chain uses TRBV6-1 with TRBJ1-4; D not certain. The CDR3 is 11 residues long. The V gene's germline CDR1 is MNHNS and CDR2 SASEGT. V was trimmed by 7 bases and J by 5 bases, leaving 5 bases between them. CDR3 amino acids: CASKHNEKLFF. CDR3 DNA sequence: TGTGCCAGCAAACACAATGAAAAACTGTTTTTT.

There are many counts of this clonotype. This chain connects TRBV12-3 or TRBV12-4 to TRBJ2-3; D remains unclear. The CDR3 loop spans 12 amino acids. V shed 4 bases and J shed 6 bases, with 8 bases lying between them. CDR3 amino acids: CASSYSGDTQYF. The CDR3 DNA reads TGTGCCAGCAGTTATAGTGGGGATACGCAGTATTTT.

The chain has TRBV6-2 or TRBV6-3 and TRBJ1-2; D might be TRBD1 (5 bases). The CDR3 covers 16 residues. Trimming left V 6 bases short and J 6 bases short, with 23 bases between. Germline CDR1 reads MNHEY; CDR2 reads SVGEGT. This CDR3 reads CASRSGTSRRLDGYTF. The CDR3 DNA reads TGTGCCAGCAGATCAGGGACGTCCCGTCGTCTCGATGGCTACACCTTC.

The CDR3 nucleotides read TGTGCCAGCATCCGCACAGATACGCAGTATTTT. Translated: CASIRTDTQYF. The gene calls are TRBV2 and TRBJ2-3; D gene uncertain. Germline V gene data show CDR1 as SNHLY and CDR2 as FYNNEI. V lost 7 bases and J lost 1, with 3 bases in between. The length of the CDR3 is 11 residues.

The genes are TRBV2 and TRBJ1-5, with 7 bases aligning to TRBD1. The CDR3 has 14 amino acids. Germline values: CDR1 SNHLY, CDR2 FYNNEI. With V trimmed by 6 bases and J by 7 bases, 9 bases remained unmatched. The CDR3, as DNA: TGTGCCAGCAGCGAGACAGGGATGCAGCAGCCCCAGCATTTT. Translating it yields CASSETGMQQPQHF.

The chain couples TRBV10-2 to TRBJ1-5; tentatively, D is TRBD1 (6 bases). V was cut by 6 bases and J by 7 bases, with 13 bases left in between. This CDR3 has 13 amino acids. Germline V gene data show CDR1 as WSHSY and CDR2 as SAAADI. The CDR3 loop is CASRQGAGQPQHF. CDR3 coding DNA: TGCGCCAGCAGACAGGGCGCGGGGCAGCCCCAGCATTTT.

This rearrangement joins TRBV19 to TRBJ2-3; tentatively, D is TRBD1 (6 bases). Germline-derived CDR1 and CDR2 are LNHDA and SQIVND (reference sequence). This CDR3 region has 13 residues. The germline V and J ends were trimmed by 4 bases and 5 bases, with 10 bases remaining between them. The CDR3, as DNA: TGTGCCAGTAGTACCTGGACAGAAGATACGCAGTATTTT. Its translation: CASSTWTEDTQYF.

This clonotype was counted at least ten times. The rearrangement links TRBV11-2 to TRBJ1-1; D ambiguous. There are 13 residues in the CDR3. Germline V lookup: CDR1 SGHAT, CDR2 FQNNGV. V lost 6 bases and J 7 bases, leaving 15 bases between the germline ends. For the CDR3, the DNA is TGTGCCAGCAGTCATCAGGTGGGCAATGAAGCTTTCTTT. Translating it yields CASSHQVGNEAFF. Looking up the rest from reference TRBV11-2 and TRBJ1-1 gives the full variable domain: EAGVAQSPRYKIIEKRQSVAFWCNPISGHATLYWYQQILGQGPKLLIQFQNNGVVDDSQLPKDRFSAERLKGVDSTLKIQPAKLEDSAVYLCASSHQVGNEAFFGQGTRLTVV.